This T cell receptor beta chain was sequenced in a study of control samples from healthy donors and cancer patients. The CDR3 is 12 residues long. V was clipped by 6 bases and J by 4 bases, with 9 bases between them. CDR1 and CDR2 from the germline V gene are MNHNY and SVGAGI (reference sequence). TCRdb's copy holds only in-frame clones and misses some; the assay was immunoSEQ multiplex PCR. Of approximately 160,000 clones in the sample, approximately 94% were seen once. The genes are TRBV6-6 and TRBJ1-1, with D hard to call. The sample consisted of blood. This sequence originates from a young woman in good health. In nucleotides, the CDR3 is TGTGCCAGCAGCCTACATGCCACTGAAGCTTTCTTT. Its translation: CASSLHATEAFF.